A single sample gave rise to the 6 T cell receptor beta chains below, sequenced in a study of long-term antiretroviral therapy in people with HIV. It was version v3.0 of the immunoSEQ assay that was run at survey level. Only in-frame clones appear in the TCRdb table, and some are missing; sequencing was by immunoSEQ multiplex PCR. The data contain 26,000 or so clones, more than 75% of them singletons. Material: unsorted PBMCs, obtained 2 years after starting antiretroviral therapy. Every receptor here comes from a man aged 50 to 59 with HIV.

This clone has more than one count but fewer than ten. This chain uses TRBV28 with TRBJ1-6; D is possibly TRBD1 (5 bases). Germline V gene data show CDR1 as MDHEN and CDR2 as SYDVKM. The CDR3 totals 12 residues. Trimming stripped 6 bases from V and 14 bases from J, with 14 bases between. The CDR3, as DNA: TGTGCCAGCAGCCCTCCAGGGTCTTCCCTCCACTTT. Protein sequence: CASSPPGSSLHF.

J is TRBJ2-2 and V is TRBV10-1; the match to TRBD2 covers 8 bases. With V trimmed by 5 bases and J by 5 bases, 10 bases remained unmatched. The CDR3 length is 16 residues. Germline CDR1 and CDR2: WNHNN and SYGVQD (reference sequence). CDR3 nucleotides: TGCGCCAGCAGTCCAGCGGGAGACGTGGGTACCGGGGAGCTGTTTTTT. This translates into CASSPAGDVGTGELFF.

This clone was seen only once. This sequence joins TRBV27 and TRBJ1-5; D is possibly TRBD1 (6 bases). V lost 5 bases to trimming and J lost 4 bases, with 18 bases between them. The CDR3 is made up of 16 amino acids. CDR1 is MNHEY and CDR2 is SMNVEV in the germline V gene (reference sequence). CDR3 loop: CASSRFTPGENQPQHF. The DNA of the CDR3 is TGTGCCAGCAGTAGATTTACCCCAGGGGAGAATCAGCCCCAGCATTTT.

The chain links TRBV7-9 to TRBJ2-7; D call uncertain. Germline lookup yields CDR1 SEHNR and CDR2 FQNEAQ (reference sequence). Trimming shortened V by 5 bases and J by 3 bases, and 14 bases separated the two germline ends. The length of the CDR3 is 14 residues. The CDR3 DNA is TGTGCCAGCAGCCCACAAGTAACCCACTACGAGCAGTACTTC. Amino acid sequence: CASSPQVTHYEQYF.

The chain employs TRBV5-1 and TRBJ2-1; 7 nucleotides line up with TRBD2. Germline-derived CDR1 and CDR2 are SGHRS and YFSETQ. J gave up 6 bases and V 4 bases, and 10 bases lay outside the gene matches. The CDR3 spans 15 residues. For the CDR3, the DNA is TGCGCCAGCAGCCATGGGGGGGGAAGTATCAATGAGCAGTTCTTC. It yields the protein CASSHGGGSINEQFF. Full variable domain (remainder filled in from reference TRBV5-1 and TRBJ2-1): KAGVTQTPRYLIKTRGQQVTLSCSPISGHRSVSWYQQTPGQGLQFLFEYFSETQRNKGNFPGRFSGRQFSNSRSEMNVSTLELGDSALYLCASSHGGGSINEQFFGPGTRLTVL.

The rearrangement links TRBV18 to TRBJ1-2; 8 bases align to TRBD1. This CDR3 region has 15 residues. V gave up 5 bases and J gave up 3 bases; unmatched junction bases: 8. Germline assignment: CDR1 KGHSH and CDR2 LQKENI. CDR3 DNA: TGTGCCAGCTCATCGCCTCAGGGGGCTGACTATGGCTACACCTTC. It translates to CASSSPQGADYGYTF.